A single sample is the source of the 25 T cell receptor beta chains below, sequenced in a study of technical replicates of blood from four donors. Assay: immunoSEQ multiplex PCR; the TCRdb copy retains only in-frame clones and omits some. The table has tens of thousands of clones, roughly 90% seen once. The sequencing sample was made of PBMCs. The receptors were sampled from a human donor in good health. Some clones in this sample may be carry-over from other donors' samples.

V gene TRBV15 combines with J gene TRBJ1-1; D call uncertain. V lost 4 bases and J lost 5, with 14 bases in between. Germline V CDR1 and CDR2: LNHNV, YYDKDF (reference sequence). The CDR3 is made up of 14 amino acids. Here the CDR3 DNA reads TGTGCCACCAGCACCGGGGTTCGAGGAACTGAAGCTTTCTTT. Translation gives CATSTGVRGTEAFF.

The chain couples TRBV7-3 to TRBJ2-1; the match to TRBD2 covers 11 bases. The trim removed 3 bases at V and 9 bases at J, leaving 7 bases unmatched. Germline V gene lookup returns CDR1 SGHTA and CDR2 FQGTGA. CDR3 length: 15 residues. The CDR3 is CASSLGLAGGTEQFF. CDR3 DNA: TGTGCCAGCAGCTTGGGGCTAGCGGGGGGTACTGAGCAGTTCTTC.

The rearrangement links TRBV2 to TRBJ2-7, with D perhaps TRBD2 (6 bases). The CDR3 spans 14 residues. V was trimmed by 0 bases and J by 2 bases, leaving 8 bases between them. Germline V lookup: CDR1 SNHLY, CDR2 FYNNEI. CDR3 amino acids: CASSEAGTPYEQYF. In DNA form, the CDR3 reads TGTGCCAGCAGTGAAGCTGGGACTCCCTACGAGCAGTACTTC.

The chain couples TRBV9 to TRBJ2-1; 11 nucleotides agree with TRBD2. The CDR3 sequence is 17 residues long. The J segment lost 1 base and the V segment lost 2 bases, leaving 5 bases of the junction unmatched. Germline CDR1 reads SGDLS; CDR2 reads YYNGEE. The CDR3 protein is CASSVHSGRASYNEQFF. CDR3 sequence (DNA): TGTGCCAGCAGCGTGCATAGCGGGAGGGCGTCCTACAATGAGCAGTTCTTC.

This clone appeared once. The J gene is TRBJ2-7, the V gene TRBV5-8; possibly TRBD2 for D (5 bases). The CDR3 spans 12 residues. Trimming shortened V by 3 bases and J by 6 bases, and 10 bases separated the two germline ends. Germline values: CDR1 SGHTS, CDR2 YDEGEE. The CDR3 DNA follows: TGTGCCAGCAGCTGGACTGGGCGCGAGCAGTACTTC. It yields the protein CASSWTGREQYF.

About this clone itself: Other nucleotide sequences from this sample produce the same CDR3. The chain is built from TRBV5-4 and TRBJ1-2; 8 bases map to TRBD1. CDR1 is SGHNT, CDR2 YYREEE, per germline (reference sequence). This CDR3 contains 15 residues. Losses at the gene ends were 2 bases for V and 2 bases for J; bases not matched to a gene: 5. CDR3 in amino acids: CASSFGQGRNYGYTF. In DNA, the CDR3 is TGTGCCAGCAGCTTCGGACAGGGCCGCAACTATGGCTACACCTTC.

The V and J genes are TRBV7-2 and TRBJ1-4, with 8 bases matching TRBD1. V gave up 2 bases and J gave up 8 bases; unmatched junction bases: 13. Germline V gene sequence: CDR1 SGHTA, CDR2 FQGNSA. The length of the CDR3 is 17 residues. The CDR3 DNA reads TGTGCCAGCAGCTTATCGACAGGGGCATCAGTACTAGAAAAACTGTTTTTT. This gives the protein CASSLSTGASVLEKLFF.

This chain links TRBV19 with TRBJ1-5, with 7 bases identical to TRBD1. This CDR3 has 15 amino acids. The germline V gene encodes CDR1 LNHDA and CDR2 SQIVND (reference sequence). Trimming removed 5 bases from V and 0 bases from J; junction bases left unmatched: 4. CDR3 DNA sequence: TGTGCCAGTAGTGTACAGGGGAATAGCAATCAGCCCCAGCATTTT. Its protein is CASSVQGNSNQPQHF.

This chain uses TRBV19 with TRBJ1-2, with 7 bases matching TRBD1. This CDR3 spans 14 amino acids. Germline loops: CDR1 LNHDA, CDR2 SQIVND (reference sequence). The trim removed 2 bases at V and 4 bases at J, leaving 4 bases unmatched. The CDR3 loop is CASSILAGGYGYTF. The CDR3 nucleotides read TGTGCCAGTAGTATACTGGCAGGGGGCTATGGCTACACCTTC. The full variable domain, with the rest looked up from reference TRBV19 and TRBJ1-2, is DGGITQSPKYLFRKEGQNVTLSCEQNLNHDAMYWYRQDPGQGLRLIYYSQIVNDFQKGDIAEGYSVSREKKESFPLTVTSAQKNPTAFYLCASSILAGGYGYTFGSGTRLTVV.

This chain connects TRBV7-3 to TRBJ2-5, with D perhaps TRBD2 (5 bases). CDR1 and CDR2 (germline): SGHTA, FQGTGA. This CDR3 has 12 residues. V was shortened by 5 bases and J by 4 bases, with 8 bases between the two germline ends. In nucleotides, the CDR3 is TGTGCCAGCAGCCAAAGCGGAGAGACCCAGTACTTC. Translated, it gives CASSQSGETQYF.

The chain combines TRBV19 with TRBJ1-4, with D possibly being TRBD1 (5 bases). The V gene lost 6 bases and the J gene lost 12 bases, with 23 bases spanning the gap. Germline V gene lookup returns CDR1 LNHDA and CDR2 SQIVND (reference sequence). The CDR3 contains 15 residues. In DNA, the CDR3 is TGTGCCAGTAGCCCTTCTGGGCAGGGAAAGGGCGAACTGTTTTTT. Protein product: CASSPSGQGKGELFF.

The V gene is TRBV5-5, the J gene TRBJ2-1; TRBD2 matches 7 bases. CDR1 SGHKS and CDR2 YYEKEE come from the germline V gene (reference sequence). Trimming at V came to 0 bases and at J to 6 bases, leaving 3 bases not matched to a gene. CDR3 size: 14 residues. CDR3 DNA: TGTGCCAGCAGCTTGGTGACTAGCTCCAATGAGCAGTTCTTC. It encodes CASSLVTSSNEQFF.

The chain combines TRBV5-1 with TRBJ2-3, with TRBD2 identical over 9 bases. The CDR3 has 15 amino acids. Germline loops: CDR1 SGHRS, CDR2 YFSETQ. Trimming took 2 bases from V and 5 from J; bases not matched to a gene: 6. The CDR3, as DNA: TGCGCCAGCAGCTTAGCGGGAGGCTGGGGAGATACGCAGTATTTT. Encoded protein: CASSLAGGWGDTQYF.

The rearrangement links TRBV18 to TRBJ2-7; unclear D gene. CDR1 KGHSH and CDR2 LQKENI come from the germline V gene. V lost 3 bases and J lost 2, with 8 bases in between. The CDR3 length is 13 residues. Here the CDR3 reads CASSPYSPYEQYF. The CDR3 nucleotides are TGTGCCAGCTCACCCTACAGCCCCTACGAGCAGTACTTC. Full variable domain (missing parts from reference TRBV18 and TRBJ2-7): NAGVMQNPRHLVRRRGQEARLRCSPMKGHSHVYWYRQLPEEGLKFMVYLQKENIIDESGMPKERFSAEFPKEGPSILRIQQVVRGDSAAYFCASSPYSPYEQYFGPGTRLTVT.

The chain recombines TRBV7-9 with TRBJ2-6; TRBD1 matches 7 bases. CDR3 length: 16 amino acids. CDR1 SEHNR and CDR2 FQNEAQ come from the germline V gene (reference sequence). V shed 5 bases and J 3 bases; nucleotides not matched to a gene: 7. The CDR3 DNA sequence: TGTGCCAGCAGCCCTGACAGGGTCTTTGGGGCCAACGTCCTGACTTTC. It is translated as CASSPDRVFGANVLTF. Supplemented by reference TRBV7-9 and TRBJ2-6, the full variable domain reads DTGVSQNPRHKITKRGQNVTFRCDPISEHNRLYWYRQTLGQGPEFLTYFQNEAQLEKSRLLSDRFSAERPKGSFSTLEIQRTEQGDSAMYLCASSPDRVFGANVLTFGAGSRLTVL.

The J gene is TRBJ2-2, the V gene TRBV2; D call uncertain. CDR1 SNHLY and CDR2 FYNNEI come from the germline V gene. There are 12 residues in the CDR3. V was clipped by 8 bases and J by 5 bases, with 9 bases between them. The CDR3 nucleotides are TGTGCCAGCCTCGAGGTAACCGGGGAGCTGTTTTTT. This encodes CASLEVTGELFF. Supplemented by reference TRBV2 and TRBJ2-2, the full variable domain reads EPEVTQTPSHQVTQMGQEVILRCVPISNHLYFYWYRQILGQKVEFLVSFYNNEISEKSEIFDDQFSVERPDGSNFTLKIRSTKLEDSAMYFCASLEVTGELFFGEGSRLTVL.

The genes are TRBV18 and TRBJ1-4; unclear D gene. The CDR3 runs to 13 residues. CDR1 is KGHSH, CDR2 LQKENI, per germline. Trimming took off 1 base at V and 8 bases at J, with 8 bases between the two ends. This chain's CDR3 is CASSPRDAEKLFF. The CDR3 nucleotides read TGTGCCAGCTCACCACGCGATGCGGAAAAACTGTTTTTT. Full variable domain (missing parts from reference TRBV18 and TRBJ1-4): NAGVMQNPRHLVRRRGQEARLRCSPMKGHSHVYWYRQLPEEGLKFMVYLQKENIIDESGMPKERFSAEFPKEGPSILRIQQVVRGDSAAYFCASSPRDAEKLFFGSGTQLSVL.

This clone came up once. This rearrangement joins TRBV6-5 to TRBJ1-1, with D uncertain. The length of the CDR3 is 14 residues. Trimming removed 0 bases at V and 3 bases at J, with 8 bases between. Per germline, CDR1 MNHEY and CDR2 SVGAGI. As DNA, the CDR3 is TGTGCCAGCAGTTACTCGAGGGCAGACACTGAAGCTTTCTTT. Its protein product is CASSYSRADTEAFF.

V and J are TRBV4-3 and TRBJ2-1, with 11 nucleotides matching TRBD1. The CDR3 has 14 amino acids. The V and J ends lost 3 bases and 8 bases, in that order; junction bases with no gene match: 3. Germline CDR1 is LGHNA and CDR2 is YSLEER. The CDR3 DNA reads TGCGCCAGCAGCCATGGACAGGGGGCCTATGAGCAGTTCTTC. Its protein product is CASSHGQGAYEQFF.

The chain recombines TRBV18 with TRBJ1-1; unclear D gene. The CDR3 totals 14 residues. Deletions cut 5 bases from V and 1 base from J, with 11 bases between. Germline CDR1 is KGHSH and CDR2 is LQKENI. Written as DNA, the CDR3 is TGTGCCAGCTCAATGACTCCCCAGAACACTGAAGCTTTCTTT. Translated, it gives CASSMTPQNTEAFF.

The chain couples TRBV6-5 to TRBJ1-1, with unresolved D. CDR1 and CDR2 (germline): MNHEY, SVGAGI. The CDR3 sequence is 13 residues long. V gave up 4 bases and J gave up 5 bases, with 11 bases separating them. CDR3 in amino acids: CASSLRLETEAFF. CDR3 bases: TGTGCCAGCAGTTTAAGATTGGAGACTGAAGCTTTCTTT.

The chain combines TRBV19 with TRBJ2-3; possible D gene TRBD2, 5 bases. Looked up from germline, CDR1 is LNHDA and CDR2 is SQIVND (reference sequence). This CDR3 contains 16 residues. Trimming left V 3 bases short and J 1 base short, with 14 bases between. CDR3 residues: CASSIRTGVGTDTQYF. The CDR3, as DNA: TGTGCCAGTAGTATTCGTACCGGGGTGGGCACAGATACGCAGTATTTT.

The rearrangement links TRBV7-9 to TRBJ2-1, with 8 bases identical to TRBD2. The CDR3 totals 14 residues. V lost 7 bases, J lost 3 bases, and 5 bases stayed unmatched. CDR1 is SEHNR and CDR2 is FQNEAQ in the germline V gene (reference sequence). CDR3 sequence reads: CASTRLAHYNEQFF. The DNA for the CDR3 is TGTGCCAGCACCCGACTAGCGCACTACAATGAGCAGTTCTTC.

In this sample, this clone turned up once. The rearrangement joins TRBV18 to TRBJ2-6; 9 positions match TRBD1. V was pared by 3 bases and J by 3 bases, with 3 bases of the junction left unmatched. The germline V gene has CDR1 KGHSH and CDR2 LQKENI. The CDR3 runs to 16 residues. CDR3 residues: CASSPGQGIGANVLTF. CDR3 DNA: TGTGCCAGCTCACCGGGACAGGGCATTGGGGCCAACGTCCTGACTTTC.

The chain recombines TRBV5-1 with TRBJ1-3, with D tentatively TRBD1 (6 bases). This CDR3 is 15 amino acids long. Trimming shortened V by 2 bases and J by 1 base, and 10 bases separated the two germline ends. CDR1 and CDR2 (germline): SGHRS, YFSETQ. The CDR3 loop is CASSLGQSSGNTIYF. CDR3 coding DNA: TGCGCCAGCAGCTTAGGACAGTCATCTGGAAACACCATATATTTT.